One sample yielded the 21 T cell receptor beta chains listed below, sequenced in a study of blood T cell repertoires in COVID-19. Assay: immunoSEQ multiplex PCR; the TCRdb copy retains only in-frame clones and omits some. The sample shows 70,000 to 90,000 clones, approximately 87% of them seen only once. Sequenced material: peripheral blood. The receptors were sampled from a human donor in a cohort sampled during active COVID-19.

This clone appeared a few times. V usage is TRBV5-8 and J usage is TRBJ1-5, with D hard to call. The CDR3 has 12 amino acids. The germline V gene encodes CDR1 SGHTS and CDR2 YDEGEE. V was shortened by 0 bases and J by 7 bases, with 5 bases between the two germline ends. The CDR3 region has the DNA TGTGCCAGCAGCTTGGGAGAGCAGCCCCAGCATTTT. As protein: CASSLGEQPQHF.

The chain combines TRBV10-3 with TRBJ2-7, with 10 positions matching TRBD1. In germline, CDR1 is ENHRY, CDR2 SYGVKD. Trimming at V came to 3 bases and at J to 3 bases, leaving 8 bases not matched to a gene. This CDR3 contains 16 residues. CDR3 bases: TGTGCCATCAGTGACCTCTTAGGACAGGGGGTCTACGAGCAGTACTTC. Translating gives CAISDLLGQGVYEQYF.

The chain uses TRBV28 and TRBJ2-5, with D perhaps matching TRBD1 (6 bases). This CDR3 spans 15 amino acids. With 4 bases removed from V and 0 bases from J, the gap between germline ends came to 12 bases. Per the germline V gene, CDR1 is MDHEN and CDR2 is SYDVKM. CDR3 nucleotides: TGTGCCAGCAGTTCCCTTCGGACAGACCAAGAGACCCAGTACTTC. It is translated as CASSSLRTDQETQYF.

The chain uses TRBV29-1 and TRBJ1-1, with 7 bases matching TRBD1. Trimming at V came to 5 bases and at J to 3 bases, leaving 6 bases not matched to a gene. This CDR3 contains 13 residues. CDR1 is SQVTM and CDR2 is ANQGSEA in the germline V gene. CDR3 sequence: CSVYRGGDTEAFF. The CDR3 DNA sequence: TGCAGCGTTTACAGGGGTGGGGACACTGAAGCTTTCTTT.

This sequence joins TRBV7-2 and TRBJ1-5; D possibly corresponds to TRBD1 (5 bases). V was clipped by 5 bases and J by 0 bases, with 14 bases between them. The CDR3 has 16 residues. Looked up from germline, CDR1 is SGHTA and CDR2 is FQGNSA. The CDR3 region is CASSRAGGVSNQPQHF. The DNA of the CDR3 is TGTGCCAGCAGCCGGGCTGGGGGGGTTAGCAATCAGCCCCAGCATTTT.

V and J are TRBV12-3 or TRBV12-4 and TRBJ1-1; D is unclear. With 3 bases removed from V and 0 bases from J, the gap between germline ends came to 5 bases. This CDR3 is 13 amino acids long. The CDR3 nucleotides are TGTGCCAGCAGTTTGAGGATGAACACTGAAGCTTTCTTT. Translated, it gives CASSLRMNTEAFF.

This clone was observed a few times. The rearrangement joins TRBV7-2 to TRBJ1-5; D possibly corresponds to TRBD1 (6 bases). The CDR3 sequence is 17 residues long. Germline CDR1 reads SGHTA; CDR2 reads FQGNSA. The ends were cut back, 1 base at V and 1 base at J, with 14 bases in the middle. CDR3 sequence (DNA): TGTGCCAGCAGCTTAGTTGGGGGCACGACAAGCAATCAGCCCCAGCATTTT. This encodes CASSLVGGTTSNQPQHF.

This chain joins TRBV7-2 and TRBJ2-7; 7 bases line up with TRBD1. V lost 6 bases, J lost 3 bases, and 5 bases stayed unmatched. The CDR3 contains 13 residues. Germline-derived CDR1 and CDR2 are SGHTA and FQGNSA. The CDR3 nucleotides read TGTGCCAGCAGTCATGACAGGGTCTACGAGCAGTACTTC. It codes for CASSHDRVYEQYF.

This chain uses TRBV19 with TRBJ1-4; perhaps TRBD1 as D (6 bases). Trimming cost V 5 bases and J 7 bases, with 17 bases left between them. The length of the CDR3 is 15 residues. Germline V gives CDR1 LNHDA, CDR2 SQIVND (reference sequence). As DNA, the CDR3 is TGTGCCAGTAGTCCGGGTGGGGGCCTTGGTGAAAAACTGTTTTTT. Protein: CASSPGGGLGEKLFF.

The chain joins TRBV9 to TRBJ2-7; 8 bases agree with TRBD1. Per germline, CDR1 SGDLS and CDR2 YYNGEE. Trimming at V came to 4 bases and at J to 2 bases, leaving 5 bases not matched to a gene. There are 14 residues in the CDR3. Here the CDR3 DNA reads TGTGCCAGCAGCTCCCAGGGGGCCCCCTACGAGCAGTACTTC. Residues: CASSSQGAPYEQYF.

This clone was detected a few times. The chain links TRBV5-1 to TRBJ2-7; no clear D. The ends were cut back, 0 bases at V and 2 bases at J, with 9 bases in the middle. In germline, CDR1 is SGHRS, CDR2 YFSETQ. This CDR3 is 14 amino acids long. In DNA, the CDR3 is TGCGCCAGCAGCTTGGATTACAAAACCTACGAGCAGTACTTC. Translation gives CASSLDYKTYEQYF.

The V call is TRBV5-6, the J call TRBJ1-2; D is possibly TRBD1 (6 bases). Germline CDR1 SGHDT, CDR2 YYEEEE. Trimming took off 0 bases at V and 1 base at J, with 10 bases between the two ends. This CDR3 is built from 15 residues. The CDR3 sequence: CASSLGGQINYGYTF. CDR3 sequence (DNA): TGTGCCAGCAGCTTGGGCGGACAGATTAACTATGGCTACACCTTC.

The chain employs TRBV5-5 and TRBJ2-3; 7 nucleotides line up with TRBD2. This CDR3 is built from 14 residues. Germline loops: CDR1 SGHKS, CDR2 YYEKEE (reference sequence). V lost 3 bases, J lost 4 bases, and 5 bases stayed unmatched. The CDR3 loop is CASSSTSLADTQYF. CDR3 sequence (DNA): TGTGCCAGCAGCTCGACTAGCTTGGCAGATACGCAGTATTTT.

The rearrangement joins TRBV12-3 or TRBV12-4 to TRBJ1-2, with D possibly matching TRBD1 (5 bases). V dropped 7 bases and J dropped 2 bases, with 8 bases sitting between them. The CDR3 is 12 residues long. DNA for the CDR3: TGTGCCAGCATGGGGGGGAACTATGGCTACACCTTC. This gives the protein CASMGGNYGYTF.

The chain combines TRBV6-5 with TRBJ1-1; D remains unclear. This CDR3 has 11 residues. Looked up from germline, CDR1 is MNHEY and CDR2 is SVGAGI. V lost 7 bases, J lost 11 bases, and 14 bases lay in between. In DNA form, the CDR3 reads TGTGCCAGCAACCCGGGGTGGTCCGCTTTCTTT. Its protein is CASNPGWSAFF.

The chain couples TRBV19 to TRBJ1-2, with 10 positions matching TRBD1. Germline CDR1 and CDR2: LNHDA and SQIVND (reference sequence). This CDR3 is built from 17 residues. V lost 5 bases to trimming and J lost 8 bases; unmatched junction nucleotides: 17. Here the CDR3 DNA reads TGTGCCAGTAGTCTTCATTCCGGGACAGGGGTTTCCCGAGGCTACACCTTC. Translation: CASSLHSGTGVSRGYTF.

V and J are TRBV11-2 and TRBJ2-7, with a weak D call TRBD1 (5 bases). CDR1 is SGHAT, CDR2 FQNNGV, per germline. The CDR3 totals 15 residues. V was cut by 2 bases and J by 3 bases, with 14 bases left in between. CDR3 loop: CASSLIGGRVYEQYF. CDR3 DNA: TGTGCCAGCAGCTTAATTGGCGGCAGGGTCTACGAGCAGTACTTC.

The J gene is TRBJ1-3, the V gene TRBV25-1; a weak D match, TRBD1 (5 bases). V was trimmed by 6 bases and J by 4 bases, leaving 10 bases between them. Per germline, CDR1 MGHDK and CDR2 SYGVNS. This CDR3 contains 13 residues. The CDR3 DNA follows: TGTGCCAGCAGCGCCAGGGTCGGAAACACCATATATTTT. Amino acids: CASSARVGNTIYF.

This clone was seen a handful of times. The rearrangement uses TRBV28 and TRBJ1-1, with D possibly being TRBD1 (6 bases). The ends were cut back, 3 bases at V and 1 base at J, with 9 bases in the middle. The CDR3 covers 14 residues. Germline V gene sequence: CDR1 MDHEN, CDR2 SYDVKM. As DNA, the CDR3 is TGTGCCAGCAGTTTCGGGGGGCGGAACACTGAAGCTTTCTTT. Protein product: CASSFGGRNTEAFF.

This clone was found a few times. The chain joins TRBV30 to TRBJ2-7, with a tentative D call TRBD1 (5 bases). Germline-derived CDR1 and CDR2 are GTSNPN and SVGIG (reference sequence). CDR3 length: 10 amino acids. The V and J ends lost 7 bases and 5 bases respectively, with 9 bases between them. CDR3 bases: TGTGCCTTCAGGGTTAACGAGCAGTACTTC. Amino acids: CAFRVNEQYF.

The chain links TRBV11-2 to TRBJ2-7; TRBD1 aligns across 7 bases. Germline assignment: CDR1 SGHAT and CDR2 FQNNGV. The V and J ends lost 2 bases and 0 bases, in that order; junction bases with no gene match: 7. The CDR3 runs 16 residues. Here the CDR3 reads CASSLQNRGSSYEQYF. The CDR3 DNA reads TGTGCCAGCAGCTTACAAAACAGGGGCAGCTCCTACGAGCAGTACTTC.